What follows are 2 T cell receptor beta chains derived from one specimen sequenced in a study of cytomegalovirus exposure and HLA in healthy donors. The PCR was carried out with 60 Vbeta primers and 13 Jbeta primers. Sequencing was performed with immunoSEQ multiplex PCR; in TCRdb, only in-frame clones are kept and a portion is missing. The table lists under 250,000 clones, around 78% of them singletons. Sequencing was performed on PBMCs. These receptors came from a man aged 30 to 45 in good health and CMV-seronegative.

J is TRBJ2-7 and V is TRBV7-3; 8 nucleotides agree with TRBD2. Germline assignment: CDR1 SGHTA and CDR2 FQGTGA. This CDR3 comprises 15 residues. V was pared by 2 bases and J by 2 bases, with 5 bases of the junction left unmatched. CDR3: CASSLGVAGPYEQYF. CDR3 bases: TGTGCCAGCAGCTTAGGAGTAGCGGGACCCTACGAGCAGTACTTC.

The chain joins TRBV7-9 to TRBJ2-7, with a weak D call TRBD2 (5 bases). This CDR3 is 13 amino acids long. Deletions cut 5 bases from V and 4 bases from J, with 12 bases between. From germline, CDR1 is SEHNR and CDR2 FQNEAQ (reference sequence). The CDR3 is CASSPLGGYEQYF. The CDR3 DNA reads TGTGCCAGCAGCCCCCTCGGAGGTTACGAGCAGTACTTC.